The clone carrying this T cell receptor beta chain was picked up one time. The source of the sample is a study of blood T cell repertoires in COVID-19. Produced via immunoSEQ multiplex PCR; TCRdb's table is partial and in-frame only. In the table there are around 110,000 clones, over 75% of which are singletons. Germline lookup yields CDR1 KGHSH and CDR2 LQKENI. V lost 3 bases, J lost 8 bases, and 16 bases lay in between. The CDR3 runs to 14 residues. The chain links TRBV18 to TRBJ1-2; TRBD1 is a possible D gene (5 bases). The TCR sequence derives from a woman between 70 and 85 years old with acute or convalescent COVID-19. Sequenced input: peripheral blood. CDR3 sequence: CASSPQGDLRGYTF. The CDR3 DNA is TGTGCCAGCTCACCTCAGGGTGATTTACGCGGCTACACCTTC.